Below, 27 T cell receptor beta chains from the same sample are listed, as sequenced in a study of T cell responses to AZD1222 COVID-19 vaccine. Assay: immunoSEQ multiplex PCR; the TCRdb copy retains only in-frame clones and omits some. Among around 140,000 clones listed, roughly 92% were seen once. Source: peripheral blood, taken 28 days after the second AZD1222 dose. These receptors all stem from an adult who received the AZD1222 COVID-19 vaccine.

The chain's CDR3 is CASSPRSGSSGNTIYF. The CDR3 nucleotides are TGTGCCAGCAGCCCACGATCGGGCAGCTCTGGAAACACCATATATTTT. This rearrangement joins TRBV7-2 to TRBJ1-3; D is uncertain. The V gene lost 5 bases and the J gene lost 0 bases, with 14 bases spanning the gap. This CDR3 is built from 16 residues. CDR1 is SGHTA and CDR2 is FQGNSA in the germline V gene.

V is TRBV5-1 and J is TRBJ2-3, with D perhaps matching TRBD1 (5 bases). V lost 4 bases, J lost 0 bases, and 18 bases lay in between. Germline assignment: CDR1 SGHRS and CDR2 YFSETQ. The CDR3 is made up of 17 amino acids. CDR3 loop: CASSTTLDSLSTDTQYF. The CDR3 coding sequence is TGCGCCAGCAGCACCACCTTAGACAGCCTTAGCACAGATACGCAGTATTTT.

The chain employs TRBV2 and TRBJ1-2, with D perhaps TRBD1 (6 bases). The CDR3 is 15 amino acids. Germline V gene data show CDR1 as SNHLY and CDR2 as FYNNEI. Trimming shortened V by 6 bases and J by 6 bases, and 20 bases separated the two germline ends. The CDR3 is CASSLRGGLGDGYTF. The CDR3, as DNA: TGTGCCAGCAGCCTCAGGGGTGGGTTGGGGGATGGCTACACCTTC.

The chain uses TRBV7-6 and TRBJ2-7, with a possible D match to TRBD2 (5 bases). The length of the CDR3 is 17 residues. Germline CDR1 is SGHVS and CDR2 is FNYEAQ. The V and J ends lost 3 bases and 6 bases respectively, with 24 bases between them. The DNA of the CDR3 is TGTGCCAGCAGCTTGAACAGCGGTTCTGTCTTGCTCGGCGAGCAGTACTTC. This translates into CASSLNSGSVLLGEQYF.

The chain combines TRBV7-2 with TRBJ1-6; D is uncertain. The CDR3 length is 15 residues. The germline V gene has CDR1 SGHTA and CDR2 FQGNSA. Trimming removed 0 bases at V and 0 bases at J, with 3 bases between. The CDR3 region is CASSLASSYNSPLHF. CDR3 nucleotide sequence: TGTGCCAGCAGCTTAGCTAGCTCCTATAATTCACCCCTCCACTTT.

The chain is built from TRBV3-1 (or the pseudogene TRBV3-2) and TRBJ2-1; 10 bases are shared with TRBD2. Unmatched junction bases numbered 4, after V lost 1 base and J lost 4 bases. CDR1 is LGHDT and CDR2 is YNNKEL in the germline V gene (reference sequence). This CDR3 comprises 16 residues. The CDR3 sequence: CASSQGASGGYNEQFF. The CDR3 region has the DNA TGTGCCAGCAGCCAAGGGGCTAGCGGGGGTTACAATGAGCAGTTCTTC.

The sample holds a few counts of this clone. The chain recombines TRBV6-2 or TRBV6-3 with TRBJ1-2, with TRBD1 identical over 7 bases. The V segment lost 6 bases and the J segment 4 bases; nucleotides outside the gene matches: 5. The CDR3 spans 13 residues. Germline lookup yields CDR1 MNHEY and CDR2 SVGEGT. The chain's CDR3 is CASSTGQRYGYTF. CDR3 coding DNA: TGTGCCAGCAGCACGGGACAGCGCTATGGCTACACCTTC.

This chain uses TRBV4-1 with TRBJ2-7, with 11 bases matching TRBD1. This CDR3 contains 16 residues. Trimming at V came to 3 bases and at J to 5 bases, leaving 9 bases not matched to a gene. CDR1 and CDR2 from the germline V gene are MGHRA and YSYEKL. CDR3 amino acids: CASSHYPGQGGHEQYF. The CDR3 DNA follows: TGCGCCAGCAGCCACTACCCGGGACAGGGGGGCCACGAGCAGTACTTC.

The V gene is TRBV19, the J gene TRBJ1-1; D not resolved. Germline values: CDR1 LNHDA, CDR2 SQIVND (reference sequence). V was cut by 2 bases and J by 0 bases, with 7 bases left in between. The CDR3 runs to 14 residues. The CDR3 reads CASSINSLNTEAFF. The CDR3 DNA follows: TGTGCCAGTAGTATAAACAGCTTGAACACTGAAGCTTTCTTT.

The table lists this clone with a count of one. V and J are TRBV5-6 and TRBJ1-5; no firm D call. CDR3 size: 13 residues. The V gene's germline CDR1 is SGHDT and CDR2 YYEEEE. V dropped 0 bases and J dropped 4 bases, with 5 bases sitting between them. The CDR3 DNA reads as TGTGCCAGCAGCTTGGGGGTAAATCAGCCCCAGCATTTT. Encoded protein: CASSLGVNQPQHF.

The J gene is TRBJ1-3, the V gene TRBV5-1; D uncertain. Trimming pared 0 bases from V and 4 bases from J, leaving 11 bases between. The CDR3 loop spans 15 amino acids. Germline V lookup: CDR1 SGHRS, CDR2 YFSETQ. CDR3: CASSLGTTTGNTIYF. In nucleotides, the CDR3 is TGCGCCAGCAGCTTGGGTACTACGACGGGAAACACCATATATTTT.

The rearrangement links TRBV7-7 to TRBJ2-5; no firm D call. Germline values: CDR1 SSHAT, CDR2 FNYEAQ (reference sequence). Trimming took off 3 bases at V and 5 bases at J, with 19 bases between the two ends. The CDR3 is 16 amino acids. Here the CDR3 reads CASSLKIDQAPETQYF. The CDR3 coding sequence is TGTGCCAGCAGCTTGAAAATTGACCAGGCCCCGGAGACCCAGTACTTC.

V and J are TRBV5-6 and TRBJ2-7; D call uncertain. V shed 4 bases and J shed 6 bases, with 8 bases lying between them. Germline-derived CDR1 and CDR2 are SGHDT and YYEEEE. This CDR3 has 11 residues. CDR3 sequence (DNA): TGTGCCAGCAGCCGACGGTTCGAGCAGTACTTC. Protein product: CASSRRFEQYF.

This rearrangement joins TRBV15 to TRBJ2-7; perhaps TRBD1 as D (5 bases). Germline V CDR1 and CDR2: LNHNV, YYDKDF (reference sequence). V was cut by 2 bases and J by 0 bases, with 14 bases left in between. The length of the CDR3 is 16 residues. The CDR3, as DNA: TGTGCCACCAGCAGATCAGGAACAGGAGCCTCCTACGAGCAGTACTTC. Protein product: CATSRSGTGASYEQYF.

The CDR3 here is CASSEALPVNTEAFF. Here the CDR3 DNA reads TGTGCCAGCAGTGAAGCGCTTCCAGTAAACACTGAAGCTTTCTTT. This chain links TRBV2 with TRBJ1-1, with D unclear. The V gene lost 0 bases and the J gene lost 2 bases, with 10 bases spanning the gap. Looked up from germline, CDR1 is SNHLY and CDR2 is FYNNEI. CDR3 length: 15 amino acids. Combining the CDR3 with reference TRBV2 and TRBJ1-1 gives the whole variable domain EPEVTQTPSHQVTQMGQEVILRCVPISNHLYFYWYRQILGQKVEFLVSFYNNEISEKSEIFDDQFSVERPDGSNFTLKIRSTKLEDSAMYFCASSEALPVNTEAFFGQGTRLTVV.

The DNA of the CDR3 is TGTGCCAGCAGCTTATTCACAGTATACGAGCAGTACTTC. Encoded protein: CASSLFTVYEQYF. The chain joins TRBV7-8 to TRBJ2-7; no definite D call. CDR1 is SGHVS, CDR2 FQNEAQ, per germline. The V gene lost 2 bases and the J gene lost 4 bases, with 9 bases spanning the gap. The CDR3 has 13 residues.

The rearrangement links TRBV7-9 to TRBJ1-4; D remains ambiguous. From germline, CDR1 is SEHNR and CDR2 FQNEAQ (reference sequence). Trimming pared 5 bases from V and 6 bases from J, leaving 13 bases between. The CDR3 is made up of 14 amino acids. The CDR3 here is CASSPMGNYEKLFF. Written as DNA, the CDR3 is TGTGCCAGCAGCCCGATGGGGAATTATGAAAAACTGTTTTTT.

The chain links TRBV2 to TRBJ1-1; D is perhaps TRBD1 (5 bases). V dropped 4 bases and J dropped 1 base, with 10 bases sitting between them. Germline lookup yields CDR1 SNHLY and CDR2 FYNNEI. This CDR3 is built from 14 residues. CDR3 DNA sequence: TGTGCCAGCAGTGTTGGGGGACCGAACACTGAAGCTTTCTTT. Translated: CASSVGGPNTEAFF.

V and J are TRBV29-1 and TRBJ2-7; 12 nucleotides line up with TRBD2. The length of the CDR3 is 15 residues. V shed 6 bases and J 9 bases; nucleotides not matched to a gene: 15. Per the germline V gene, CDR1 is SQVTM and CDR2 is ANQGSEA. The CDR3 DNA is TGCAGCGTCCCGTCCACTAGCGGGAGGAGTAGTAGGCAGTACTTC. It is translated as CSVPSTSGRSSRQYF.

The chain links TRBV2 to TRBJ2-3; no firm D call. The CDR3 totals 11 residues. V lost 0 bases and J 5 bases, leaving 0 bases between the germline ends. The germline gives CDR1 SNHLY, CDR2 FYNNEI. The CDR3 here is CASSEADTQYF. The CDR3 DNA reads as TGTGCCAGCAGTGAAGCAGATACGCAGTATTTT.

This chain links TRBV6-5 with TRBJ1-1; no firm D call. With 8 bases removed from V and 0 bases from J, the gap between germline ends came to 10 bases. The length of the CDR3 is 13 residues. The germline gives CDR1 MNHEY, CDR2 SVGAGI. This CDR3 is CASCQQMNTEAFF. Here the CDR3 DNA reads TGTGCCAGCTGTCAGCAAATGAACACTGAAGCTTTCTTT.

The chain employs TRBV2 and TRBJ2-2; D might be TRBD1 or TRBD2, each matching 5 bases. Looked up from germline, CDR1 is SNHLY and CDR2 is FYNNEI. This CDR3 contains 16 residues. V was cut by 6 bases and J by 5 bases, with 19 bases left in between. In DNA form, the CDR3 reads TGTGCCAGCAGGGCCGGGGCAGGGTCGCGGACCGGGGAGCTGTTTTTT. The encoded protein is CASRAGAGSRTGELFF.

The chain combines TRBV6-2 or TRBV6-3 with TRBJ1-5; no definite D call. Trimming stripped 5 bases from V and 4 bases from J, with 12 bases between. CDR3 size: 14 residues. Germline CDR1 reads MNHEY; CDR2 reads SVGEGT. CDR3 nucleotide sequence: TGTGCCAGCAGTCCGGACGGCGGGAATCAGCCCCAGCATTTT. Protein sequence: CASSPDGGNQPQHF.

The chain has TRBV6-2 or TRBV6-3 and TRBJ2-7; D gene unclear. Between the trimmed V and J ends, which lost 2 bases and 2 bases, there was a span of 10 bases. Per the germline V gene, CDR1 is MNHEY and CDR2 is SVGEGT. This CDR3 contains 14 residues. The CDR3 spells CASSYRESAYEQYF. CDR3 nucleotide sequence: TGTGCCAGCAGTTACAGGGAAAGTGCCTACGAGCAGTACTTC.

The chain uses TRBV21-1 and TRBJ1-3. TRBV21-1 is designated a pseudogene. CDR3 length: 18 residues. This CDR3 reads CASSKVARRTELGNTIYF. In DNA form, the CDR3 reads TGTGCCAGCAGCAAAGTTGCACGTAGGACCGAGCTCGGAAACACCATATATTTT.

The chain has TRBV7-9 and TRBJ2-3; 7 bases match TRBD2. V trimming: 4 bases; J trimming: 4 bases; junction bases outside the gene matches: 17. CDR1 SEHNR and CDR2 FQNEAQ come from the germline V gene (reference sequence). The CDR3 loop spans 18 amino acids. In DNA form, the CDR3 reads TGTGCCAGCAGCTCCCGGGAGGATTTCTACGGTGGTGCAGATACGCAGTATTTT. This encodes CASSSREDFYGGADTQYF.

V usage is TRBV6-5 and J usage is TRBJ2-2; TRBD1 is a possible D gene (6 bases). This CDR3 has 16 amino acids. Trimming took off 0 bases at V and 1 base at J, with 9 bases between the two ends. Per germline, CDR1 MNHEY and CDR2 SVGAGI. CDR3 amino acids: CASSYSMDRNTGELFF. Written as DNA, the CDR3 is TGTGCCAGCAGTTACTCGATGGACAGGAACACCGGGGAGCTGTTTTTT.